This TCR beta chain was retrieved from a study of control samples from healthy donors and cancer patients. Method: immunoSEQ multiplex PCR; TCRdb's copy keeps in-frame clones and lacks some. Of 100,000 to 150,000 clones listed, about nine tenths are singletons. CDR1 is LNHDA, CDR2 SQIVND, per germline (reference sequence). Trimming took 5 bases from V and 3 from J; bases not matched to a gene: 8. This CDR3 is built from 16 residues. The sequenced sample was blood. The chain carries TRBV19 and TRBJ2-3; 10 positions match TRBD1. The TCR comes from a man aged 18 to 29 in good health. CDR3 coding DNA: TGTGCCAGTAGTTTGCTCCCGGGACAGGGGACAGATACGCAGTATTTT. Amino acids: CASSLLPGQGTDTQYF.